The text below deals with one T cell receptor beta chain. Germline assignment: CDR1 LGHDT and CDR2 YNNKEL (reference sequence). This CDR3 contains 16 residues. Trimming stripped 6 bases from V and 2 bases from J, with 16 bases between. The data stem from a study of identical twins. Carrying unique molecular identifiers, the cDNA also gained a universal primer site through template switching. MiXCR was run by TCRdb on the 5' RACE reads, yielding one entry per CDR3 protein. Among under 400,000 distinct CDR3 sequences, approximately 8.7% were seen once, and the ten largest hold more than 8%. Sequenced: naive T cells sorted from blood. This chain connects TRBV3-1 to TRBJ1-4; unclear D gene. The receptor was derived from a woman aged 45-65 years in good health. The CDR3: CASSSRLIGTNEKLFF. The CDR3 bases are TGTGCCAGCAGTTCACGGCTTATTGGGACTAATGAAAAACTGTTTTTT.